This TCR beta chain is from a study of T cell responses to AZD1222 COVID-19 vaccine. General observations from the study: Clonal diversity was possibly underestimated, and the donors were mostly white British, with more females. Baseline testing showed seropositivity in only a handful of AZD1222 recipients. Among spike-specific TCRs, nearly half reportedly target unmutated variant regions.

Of note for this clone: No antigen is known for it.

The data were produced by immunoSEQ multiplex PCR, yet TCRdb's version contains in-frame clones alone and is incomplete. The sample has about 110,000 clones; about 90% are singletons. Trimming took 0 bases from V and 0 from J, leaving 12 bases between them. This CDR3 is 18 amino acids long. Germline CDR1 is LGHDT and CDR2 is YNNKEL (reference sequence). The specimen was peripheral blood, collected 28 days after the second AZD1222 dose. The chain is built from TRBV3-1 (or the pseudogene TRBV3-2) and TRBJ1-6; D ambiguous. The receptor was isolated from an adult who received the AZD1222 COVID-19 vaccine. The DNA of the CDR3 is TGTGCCAGCAGCCAAGAGTCGTCAGGAGACTCCTATAATTCACCCCTCCACTTT. It specifies CASSQESSGDSYNSPLHF.